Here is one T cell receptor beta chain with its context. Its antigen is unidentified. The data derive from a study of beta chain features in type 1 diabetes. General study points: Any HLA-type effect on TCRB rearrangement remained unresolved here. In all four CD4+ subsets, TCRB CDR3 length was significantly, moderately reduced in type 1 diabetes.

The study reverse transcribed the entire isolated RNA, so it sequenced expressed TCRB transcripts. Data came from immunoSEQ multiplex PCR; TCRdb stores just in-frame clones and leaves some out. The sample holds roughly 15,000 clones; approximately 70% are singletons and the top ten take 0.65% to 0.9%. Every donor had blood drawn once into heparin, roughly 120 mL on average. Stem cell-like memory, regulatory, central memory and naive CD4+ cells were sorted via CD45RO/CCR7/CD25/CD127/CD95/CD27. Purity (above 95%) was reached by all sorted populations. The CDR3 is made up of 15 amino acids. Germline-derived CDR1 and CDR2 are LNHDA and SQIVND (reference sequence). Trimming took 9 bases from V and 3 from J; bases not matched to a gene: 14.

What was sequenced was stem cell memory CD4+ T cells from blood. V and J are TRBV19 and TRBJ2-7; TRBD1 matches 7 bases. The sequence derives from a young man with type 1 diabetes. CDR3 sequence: CASKISGTAVYEQYF. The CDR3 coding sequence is TGTGCCAGCAAGATTTCCGGGACAGCAGTCTACGAGCAGTACTTC.